This is a list of T cell receptor beta chains from one sample in a study of prognosis after radiotherapy for stage I lung cancer. TCRdb called the multiplex PCR reads again in MiXCR, with one record for every CDR3 protein. The sample yields approximately 20,000 distinct CDR3 sequences, 26% seen once. The starting material was PBMCs, obtained before or after stereotactic body radiation therapy (not recorded which). The receptors were sampled from a donor older than 45 with non-small cell lung cancer. Both conserved end residues are part of each CDR3.

J gene	V gene	CDR3 protein
TRBJ1-5	TRBV15	CATSSHEGRNQPQHF
TRBJ2-7	TRBV2	CASRRQGYEQYF
TRBJ2-5	TRBV30	CAWSPLGDPYQETQYF
TRBJ2-7	TRBV6-2/TRBV6-3	CASSPLMTNREQYF
TRBJ2-1	TRBV20-1	CSLHLSYEQFF
TRBJ1-2	TRBV19	CASSTSRDRVGIYGYTF
TRBJ2-2	TRBV4-1	CASSFPGLAGGTGELFF
TRBJ1-3	TRBV6-2/TRBV6-3	CASDAGDIYGNTIYF
TRBJ2-3	TRBV7-2	CASRSGRQGDTQYF
TRBJ1-6	TRBV28	CASSSPPQGVSPLHF
TRBJ1-5	TRBV19	CASSIGFRDRGPQPQHF
TRBJ2-7	TRBV10-2	CASSEREWYEQYF
TRBJ2-3	TRBV4-1	CASSQPALRDTQYF
TRBJ2-2	TRBV15	CATSRDSVSVSTGELFF
TRBJ2-1	TRBV7-2	CASSLDTGGWDEQFF
TRBJ1-1	TRBV20-1	CSASSGGYTEAFF
TRBJ1-3	TRBV10-2	CASSEAGGNTIYF
TRBJ1-2	TRBV5-8	CASTGVSVDYGYTF
TRBJ2-6	TRBV6-5	CASSTSRPKSGANVLTF
TRBJ1-4	TRBV7-4	CASSSRGDEKLFF
TRBJ1-1	TRBV19	CASGQGGLGGTEAFF
TRBJ2-7	TRBV19	CASSYDEVGEQYF
TRBJ2-5	TRBV7-2	CASSLVAGGPGETQYF
TRBJ2-1	TRBV20-1	CSAIPGQGANEQFF
TRBJ2-3	TRBV2	CASSEGYTDTQYF
TRBJ2-7	TRBV6-1	CASRKALGDYEQYF
TRBJ1-1	TRBV20-1	CSAYDRGRYTEAFF
TRBJ1-6	TRBV3-1	CASSLSRNSPLHF
TRBJ2-5	TRBV11-3	CASSSGQGEETQYF
TRBJ2-7	TRBV29-1	CSVLDRYEQYF
TRBJ2-5	TRBV3-1	CASTRKAGQETQYF
TRBJ2-7	TRBV7-9	CASSLVLANSYEQYF
TRBJ2-3	TRBV29-1	CSVDEDTQYF
TRBJ1-6	TRBV28	CASSPATGVNSPLHF
TRBJ1-1	TRBV20-1	CSARGRAGDPNTEAFF
TRBJ1-2	TRBV18	CASSPRPGQGAYGYTF
TRBJ2-7	TRBV20-1	CSASVRDTGVYEQYF
TRBJ1-1	TRBV19	CASSTGQGMNTEAFF
TRBJ2-3	TRBV3-1	CASSQEGRTSTDTQYF
TRBJ2-5	TRBV28	CASSLTGAETQYF
TRBJ2-5	TRBV12-3/TRBV12-4	CASSLGDREVRRRPYNEKFF
TRBJ2-5	TRBV6-2/TRBV6-3	CASSWFREPETQYF